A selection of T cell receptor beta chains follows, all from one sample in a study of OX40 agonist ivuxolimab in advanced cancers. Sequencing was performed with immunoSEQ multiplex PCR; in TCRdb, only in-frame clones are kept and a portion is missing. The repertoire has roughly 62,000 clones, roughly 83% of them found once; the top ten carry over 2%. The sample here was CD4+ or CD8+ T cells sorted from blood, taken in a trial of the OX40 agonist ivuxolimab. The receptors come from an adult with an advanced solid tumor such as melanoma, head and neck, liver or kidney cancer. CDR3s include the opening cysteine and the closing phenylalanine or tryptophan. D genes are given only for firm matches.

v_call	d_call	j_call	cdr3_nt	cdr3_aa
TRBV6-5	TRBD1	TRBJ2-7	TGTGCCAGCAGCCAACAGGGGGCCCCCTACGAGCAGTACTTC	CASSQQGAPYEQYF
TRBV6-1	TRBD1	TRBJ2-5	TGTGCCAGCAGTCTCGACAGGGAAGAGACCCAGTACTTC	CASSLDREETQYF
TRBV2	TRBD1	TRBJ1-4	TGTGCCAGCAGTAAGGGGACAGGGGAATGGGGAACTAATGAAAAACTGTTTTTT	CASSKGTGEWGTNEKLFF
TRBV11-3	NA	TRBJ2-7	TGTGCCAGCAGCTTAGATGGGTCTGGGACACCCTACGAGCAGTACTTC	CASSLDGSGTPYEQYF
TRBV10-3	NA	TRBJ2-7	TGTGCCATCAGTGAGCCCTCAGGCGAGCAGTACTTC	CAISEPSGEQYF
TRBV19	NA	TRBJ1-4	TGTGCCAGTAGTATAGATGGGGAAAAACTGTTTTTT	CASSIDGEKLFF
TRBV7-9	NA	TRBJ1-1	TGTGCCAGCAGCTTGTCGGGGGCGGGTGAAGCTTTCTTT	CASSLSGAGEAFF
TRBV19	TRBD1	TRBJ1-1	TGTGCCAGTAGCACCCTGGGACAGCCGAACACTGAAGCTTTCTTT	CASSTLGQPNTEAFF
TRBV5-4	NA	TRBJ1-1	TGTGCCAGCAAGATCGGGGGAAACACTGAAGCTTTCTTT	CASKIGGNTEAFF
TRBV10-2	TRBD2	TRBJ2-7	TGCGCCAGCACCCTAGCGGGGGGGGACTACGAGCAGTACTTC	CASTLAGGDYEQYF
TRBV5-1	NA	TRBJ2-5	TGCGCCAGCTCCCCCCGGACTCGTGAGGAGACCCAGTACTTC	CASSPRTREETQYF